Below are 17 T cell receptor beta chains sequenced from a single sample in a study of T-cell memory formation after mild COVID-19. From the 5' RACE reads, TCRdb called clonotypes with MiXCR, one entry per CDR3 protein. The sample includes more than 35,000 distinct CDR3 sequences, 6% to 6.5% of them seen just once. The sample was PBMCs or a T cell subset sorted from them (not recorded which). The origin of the receptors is an adult who had mild COVID-19 (a few samples of this study predate the infection). Cell type and time point are not known.

This clonotype was detected many times. The chain uses TRBV7-2 and TRBJ2-5, with no clear D. This CDR3 is 11 amino acids long. Germline V gives CDR1 SGHTA, CDR2 FQGNSA. Deletions cut 2 bases from V and 5 bases from J, with 3 bases between. Here the CDR3 reads CASSLMETQYF. The CDR3 nucleotides read TGTGCCAGCAGCTTAATGGAGACCCAGTACTTC.

This chain links TRBV5-6 with TRBJ1-6; 7 bases align to TRBD1. The CDR3 is 17 residues long. The germline V gene encodes CDR1 SGHDT and CDR2 YYEEEE. After removal of 0 bases from V and 8 bases from J, the junction contained 11 bases not matched to a gene. CDR3 protein: CASSLGGPGTVHSPLHF. The CDR3 DNA is TGTGCCAGCAGCTTGGGGGGCCCCGGGACAGTCCATTCACCCCTCCACTTT. Complete variable domain (other parts from reference TRBV5-6 and TRBJ1-6): DAGVTQSPTHLIKTRGQQVTLRCSPKSGHDTVSWYQQALGQGPQFIFQYYEEEERQRGNFPDRFSGHQFPNYSSELNVNALLLGDSALYLCASSLGGPGTVHSPLHFGNGTRLTVT.

This CDR3 is CSARARGDYNEQFF. CDR3 bases: TGCAGTGCTCGGGCGAGGGGGGATTACAATGAGCAGTTCTTC. The chain employs TRBV20-1 and TRBJ2-1; either TRBD1 or TRBD2 may fit D (6 bases each). In germline, CDR1 is DFQATT, CDR2 SNEGSKA (reference sequence). CDR3 size: 14 residues. Between the trimmed V and J ends, which lost 5 bases and 4 bases, there was a span of 15 bases.

The chain has TRBV27 and TRBJ2-2, with 10 bases that match TRBD2. Germline CDR1 is MNHEY and CDR2 is SMNVEV (reference sequence). The CDR3 contains 15 residues. The J segment lost 5 bases and the V segment lost 7 bases, leaving 7 bases of the junction unmatched. Written as DNA, the CDR3 is TGTGCCAGCAAAATGACTAGCGGGTTAACCGGGGAGCTGTTTTTT. Its translation: CASKMTSGLTGELFF.

In nucleotides, the CDR3 is TGCGCCAGCAGTGAGTCTGCGGGGGGGCTTGAGACCCAGTACTTC. Amino acids: CASSESAGGLETQYF. The chain recombines TRBV10-2 with TRBJ2-5, with 9 bases that match TRBD2. This CDR3 is 15 amino acids long. Germline CDR1 and CDR2: WSHSY and SAAADI. V lost 0 bases and J lost 5; bases outside the gene matches: 4.

This clonotype has a count of ten or more. The V call is TRBV7-2, the J call TRBJ2-3; no firm D call. The CDR3 is made up of 16 amino acids. The germline CDR1 and CDR2 sequences are SGHTA and FQGNSA. V lost 1 base, J lost 1 base, and 12 bases lay in between. This CDR3 is CASSLGKRGGTDTQYF. The CDR3 coding sequence is TGTGCCAGCAGCTTAGGAAAGCGAGGAGGCACAGATACGCAGTATTTT. The complete variable domain, with remaining parts taken from reference TRBV7-2 and TRBJ2-3, reads GAGVSQSPSNKVTEKGKDVELRCDPISGHTALYWYRQSLGQGLEFLIYFQGNSAPDKSGLPSDRFSAERTGGSVSTLTIQRTQQEDSAVYLCASSLGKRGGTDTQYFGPGTRLTVL.

The chain combines TRBV5-1 with TRBJ2-7; D is perhaps TRBD2 (6 bases). Germline CDR1 and CDR2: SGHRS and YFSETQ. This CDR3 region has 12 residues. V shed 5 bases and J shed 4 bases, with 10 bases lying between them. CDR3 sequence: CASSSLAYEQYF. The CDR3 DNA reads as TGCGCCAGCAGTTCACTAGCTTACGAGCAGTACTTC.

This clonotype has ten or more counts. The rearrangement uses TRBV27 and TRBJ1-2; TRBD1 is a possible D gene (5 bases). V was cut by 5 bases and J by 8 bases, with 18 bases left in between. CDR1 and CDR2 (germline): MNHEY, SMNVEV (reference sequence). The CDR3 contains 14 residues. CDR3 sequence (DNA): TGTGCCAGCAGTCAGACACGGGGGACGGAGGGCTACACCTTC. Protein product: CASSQTRGTEGYTF.

This sequence joins TRBV6-5 and TRBJ2-1; tentatively, D is TRBD2 (6 bases). V was cut by 2 bases and J by 5 bases, with 13 bases left in between. The CDR3 has 15 amino acids. Germline V lookup: CDR1 MNHEY, CDR2 SVGAGI. The CDR3 loop is CASSYRDWTHNEQFF. In nucleotides, the CDR3 is TGTGCCAGCAGTTACCGGGACTGGACCCACAATGAGCAGTTCTTC.

The CDR3: CASSSSGGTGELFF. As DNA, the CDR3 is TGCGCCAGCAGCTCCTCAGGGGGGACCGGGGAGCTGTTTTTT. V usage is TRBV5-1 and J usage is TRBJ2-2; possibly TRBD1 for D (7 bases). Trimming took 3 bases from V and 5 from J, leaving 11 bases between them. The CDR3 spans 14 residues. The germline V gene has CDR1 SGHRS and CDR2 YFSETQ. Full variable domain (missing parts from reference TRBV5-1 and TRBJ2-2): KAGVTQTPRYLIKTRGQQVTLSCSPISGHRSVSWYQQTPGQGLQFLFEYFSETQRNKGNFPGRFSGRQFSNSRSEMNVSTLELGDSALYLCASSSSGGTGELFFGEGSRLTVL.

This clonotype turned up a few times. The gene calls are TRBV10-3 and TRBJ1-2; 9 nucleotides align to TRBD1. The V segment lost 6 bases and the J segment 8 bases; nucleotides outside the gene matches: 7. The CDR3 sequence is 13 residues long. Germline assignment: CDR1 ENHRY and CDR2 SYGVKD. The CDR3 is CAIRTGGTGGYTF. CDR3 nucleotide sequence: TGTGCCATCAGGACAGGGGGGACGGGAGGCTACACCTTC.

There are a few counts of this clonotype. The chain links TRBV27 to TRBJ1-1, with 9 positions matching TRBD1. The V and J ends lost 5 bases and 2 bases, in that order; junction bases with no gene match: 6. There are 15 residues in the CDR3. Germline lookup yields CDR1 MNHEY and CDR2 SMNVEV (reference sequence). Here the CDR3 reads CASSPSTGGNTEAFF. The CDR3 coding sequence is TGTGCCAGCAGTCCTTCGACAGGGGGAAACACTGAAGCTTTCTTT.

J is TRBJ1-2 and V is TRBV29-1; D not resolved. Trimming stripped 4 bases from V and 5 bases from J, with 14 bases between. Germline CDR1 is SQVTM and CDR2 is ANQGSEA. The CDR3 runs to 13 residues. As DNA, the CDR3 is TGCAGCGTTGTGAAGGGAGCGCAATATGGCTACACCTTC. Residues: CSVVKGAQYGYTF.

The chain is built from TRBV19 and TRBJ1-4; possibly TRBD1 for D (5 bases). The CDR3 is 14 amino acids. Germline V gives CDR1 LNHDA, CDR2 SQIVND (reference sequence). The ends were cut back, 7 bases at V and 3 bases at J, with 12 bases in the middle. The CDR3 DNA sequence: TGTGCCAGTAATCGACAGAGATCTAATGAAAAACTGTTTTTT. Protein product: CASNRQRSNEKLFF.

The chain has TRBV5-6 and TRBJ1-4; D is unclear. This CDR3 spans 16 amino acids. V was shortened by 4 bases and J by 0 bases, with 13 bases between the two germline ends. CDR1 and CDR2 from the germline V gene are SGHDT and YYEEEE. CDR3 DNA: TGTGCCAGCAGCCTGGGGTCGGCAGCAACTAATGAAAAACTGTTTTTT. Translating gives CASSLGSAATNEKLFF.

This clonotype was detected only a few times. The rearrangement links TRBV27 to TRBJ2-3; D is possibly TRBD2 (5 bases). Trimming removed 2 bases from V and 6 bases from J, with 15 bases in between. The CDR3 totals 15 residues. Germline CDR1 reads MNHEY; CDR2 reads SMNVEV (reference sequence). This CDR3 reads CASSLDFEASDTQYF. The CDR3 nucleotides are TGTGCCAGCAGTTTAGACTTCGAGGCTAGCGATACGCAGTATTTT.

Ten or more counts support this clonotype. The chain employs TRBV4-1 and TRBJ1-5; the D is unclear. The germline gives CDR1 MGHRA, CDR2 YSYEKL. The CDR3 consists of 17 residues. The germline V and J ends were trimmed by 3 bases and 2 bases, with 17 bases remaining between them. CDR3 bases: TGCGCCAGCAGCCAGGTCCTTTCGGGCTCGGGCAATCAGCCCCAGCATTTT. Its protein is CASSQVLSGSGNQPQHF.